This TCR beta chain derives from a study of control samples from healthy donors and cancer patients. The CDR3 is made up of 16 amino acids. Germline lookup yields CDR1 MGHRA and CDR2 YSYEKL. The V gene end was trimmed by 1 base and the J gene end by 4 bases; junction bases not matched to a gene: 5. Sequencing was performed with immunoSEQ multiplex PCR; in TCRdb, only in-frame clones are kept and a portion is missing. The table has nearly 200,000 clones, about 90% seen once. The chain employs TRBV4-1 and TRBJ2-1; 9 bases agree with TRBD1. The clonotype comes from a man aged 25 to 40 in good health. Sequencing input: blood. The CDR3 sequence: CASSQAAGTGYNEQFF. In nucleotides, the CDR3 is TGCGCCAGCAGCCAAGCGGCCGGGACAGGGTACAATGAGCAGTTCTTC.